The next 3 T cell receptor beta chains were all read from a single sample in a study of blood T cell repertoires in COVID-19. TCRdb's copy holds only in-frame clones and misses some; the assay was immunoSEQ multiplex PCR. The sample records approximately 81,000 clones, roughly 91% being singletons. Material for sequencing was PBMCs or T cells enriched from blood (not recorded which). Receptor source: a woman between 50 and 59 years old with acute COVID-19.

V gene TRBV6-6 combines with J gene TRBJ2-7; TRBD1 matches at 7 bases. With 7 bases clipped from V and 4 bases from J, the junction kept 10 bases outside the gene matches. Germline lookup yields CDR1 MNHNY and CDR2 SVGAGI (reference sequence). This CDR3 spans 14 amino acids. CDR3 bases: TGTGCCAGCAAGCCGGGACAGATGGAATACGAGCAGTACTTC. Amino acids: CASKPGQMEYEQYF.

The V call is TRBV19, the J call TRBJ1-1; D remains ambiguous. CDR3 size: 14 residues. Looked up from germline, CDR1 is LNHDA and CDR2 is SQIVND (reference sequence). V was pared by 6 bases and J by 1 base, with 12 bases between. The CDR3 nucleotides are TGTGCCAGTAGACAGCAACAAGGGAACACTGAAGCTTTCTTT. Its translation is CASRQQQGNTEAFF.

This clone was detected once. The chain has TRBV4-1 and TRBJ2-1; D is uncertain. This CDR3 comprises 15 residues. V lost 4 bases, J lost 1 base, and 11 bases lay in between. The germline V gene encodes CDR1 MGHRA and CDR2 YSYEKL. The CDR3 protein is CASSPLDSSYNEQFF. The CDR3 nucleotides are TGCGCCAGCAGCCCCTTAGACTCTTCCTACAATGAGCAGTTCTTC.